This T cell receptor beta chain was observed in a study of identical twins (dated by TCRdb to about 2016). A note on the overall study: To test whether fetal clonotypes persist, this study deep-sequenced TCR alpha and beta repertoires from monozygotic twins, from unrelated adults of various ages, and from cord blood. To rule out contamination, replicate twin experiments were performed at different times with different library preparation protocols. The paper as a whole reports these results and caveats: Abundant cord blood beta clonotypes had fewer insertions, young adult naive repertoires showed a similar but weaker trend, and memory repertoires showed no such trend. A weaker excess of twin sharing was found in beta out-of-frame sequences because the signal-to-noise ratio was lowered by fewer shared sequences. Compared with coincidental sharing between unrelated individuals, an excess of low generation-probability sequences was observed among out-of-frame TCR alpha sequences shared between twins. Zero-insertion analyses could be partly confounded by invariant T cells such as MAIT and iNKT, although diverse VJ usage argued against such confounding for most clonotypes. In monozygotic twins, recombination models systematically underestimated out-of-frame TCR alpha sharing, but the models matched the sharing seen between unrelated individuals. Because the same donors could not be followed over many years, conclusions were based on cross-sectional statistical analysis.

V loses 4 bases, J loses 4 bases, and the germline ends lie 15 bases apart. For CDR1 and CDR2, the germline V gene lists SGHRS and YFSETQ. Including the terminal cysteine and phenylalanine, the CDR3 comprises 15 residues. The sequence is cut down to CDR3 DNA, 45 bases in frame from base 1. Every donor was a healthy Caucasian. Three unrelated non-twin adults were also sequenced: a male aged 18 to 30, a male aged 50 to 60 and a female aged 50 to 60. Using Miltenyi CD45RO+ enrichment and human naive T-cell isolation kits, memory (CD45RO+) and naive T cells were isolated from PBMC. Comments on this clonotype: The clone's antigen remains unknown. Nothing much larger sits one base from this clone, and base qualities are not available.

The library was generated by 5' RACE. The sequencer listed for this sample is Illumina HiSeq 2000. Template switching introduced a universal primer binding site; the final cDNA contained a unique molecular identifier, enabling accurate counting of TCR cDNA molecules. Specific primers in the conserved constant-segment region were used to synthesize first-strand cDNA for TCR alpha and beta chains. Each cDNA library was double barcoded, with a SMART-Mk sample barcode plus Illumina barcodes, to control for contamination. TruSeq adapter sequences, together with Illumina sample barcodes, were added in two successive PCR steps. The TCR alpha and beta cDNA libraries were sequenced on the Illumina HiSeq platform using custom primers. Per the authors' processing: MiGEC was used to process raw reads and extract unique molecular identifiers, and MiXCR was used to find CDR3 positions. Recombination models were inferred per individual with the repgenHMM and IGoR tools using an EM algorithm. The analysis of shared clonotypes was done with the tcR package in R, with sharing normalized by the product of cloneset sizes. Out-of-frame nonproductive sequences were analyzed to study raw recombination free of thymic and clonal selection effects. The public reads were run again by TCRdb, first through fastp at Q25 and then through MiXCR, and only productive beta chains were kept. Each CDR3 protein appears once, grouped with its most common genes and DNA. Here the V and J calls rest on TCRdb's processing, not on the authors' analysis. The sample records 410,000 or so distinct CDR3 sequences, about 18% of which are singletons. The ten largest clones represent more than 10% of the sample.

This receptor chain uses TRBV5-1 and TRBJ2-1, with an unclear D gene assignment. The source is a man aged 50 to 59 in good health. Sample: naive T cells sorted from blood. The sample's cell subset or site, from its label and the paper: cells isolated with a human naive T-cell isolation kit. The DNA sequence follows: TGCGCCAGCAGCGGCGGAGACTTCCAATACAATGAGCAGTTCTTC. Translated, this gives CASSGGDFQYNEQFF.